This TCR beta chain was profiled in a study of blood T cell repertoires in COVID-19. Study-wide context: Spain, Italy and the United States supplied samples that represented acute and convalescent COVID-19.

Sequencing was performed with immunoSEQ multiplex PCR; in TCRdb, only in-frame clones are kept and a portion is missing. Among 200,000 to 250,000 clones listed, 85% to 90% were seen once. The origin of this receptor is a man in his thirties or forties with COVID-19, enrolled during active disease. Sequenced sample: peripheral blood.

The CDR3 loop reads CASSMGSTRYGYTF. The CDR3, as DNA: TGTGCCAGTAGTATGGGTTCGACTCGCTATGGCTACACCTTC. The chain has TRBV19 and TRBJ1-2; D is uncertain. V lost 3 bases and J 4 bases, leaving 12 bases between the germline ends. The CDR3 extends over 14 amino acids. Germline CDR1 is LNHDA and CDR2 is SQIVND (reference sequence).